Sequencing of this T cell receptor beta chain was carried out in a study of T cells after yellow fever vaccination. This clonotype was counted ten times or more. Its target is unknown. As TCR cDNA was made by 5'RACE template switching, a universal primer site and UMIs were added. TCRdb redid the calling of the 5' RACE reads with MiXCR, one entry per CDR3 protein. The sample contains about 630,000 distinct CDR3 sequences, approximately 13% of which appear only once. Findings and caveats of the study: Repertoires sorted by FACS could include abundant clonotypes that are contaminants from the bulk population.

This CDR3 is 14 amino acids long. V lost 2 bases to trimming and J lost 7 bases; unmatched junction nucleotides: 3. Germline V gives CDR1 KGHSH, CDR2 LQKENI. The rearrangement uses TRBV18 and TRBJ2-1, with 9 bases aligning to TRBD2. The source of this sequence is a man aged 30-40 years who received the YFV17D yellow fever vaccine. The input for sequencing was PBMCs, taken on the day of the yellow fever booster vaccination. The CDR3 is CASSPSGLANEQFF. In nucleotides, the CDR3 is TGTGCCAGCTCACCAAGCGGACTAGCGAATGAGCAGTTCTTC.